These 27 T cell receptor beta chains originate from one sample sequenced in a study of CD8+CD57+ T cells in acquired aplastic anemia. Patients chosen for sequencing had CD8+CD57+ cells that had expanded, as shown by flow cytometry. TCR beta VDJ and CDR3 profiles were obtained from a genomic DNA template. TCRdb itself ran the reads through MiXCR, one entry per CDR3 protein. The profile shows 150,000 to 170,000 distinct CDR3 sequences, approximately 52% of them singletons. Sequenced sample: sorted CD4+, CD8+, or CD8+CD57+ T cells (not recorded which) from PBMCs. These receptors originate from a human donor with aplastic anemia.

The chain joins TRBV2 to TRBJ2-1; TRBD1 matches 11 bases. Germline V gene data show CDR1 as SNHLY and CDR2 as FYNNEI. The CDR3 loop spans 16 amino acids. Losses at the gene ends were 7 bases for V and 5 bases for J; bases not matched to a gene: 10. The CDR3 loop reads CASTYLRDRGNNEQFF. The CDR3 region has the DNA TGTGCCAGCACCTACCTCCGGGACAGGGGGAACAATGAGCAGTTCTTC.

This clonotype was counted at least ten times. J is TRBJ1-1 and V is TRBV15; D is possibly TRBD1 (5 bases). In germline, CDR1 is LNHNV, CDR2 YYDKDF (reference sequence). V was cut by 0 bases and J by 8 bases, with 16 bases left in between. This CDR3 is built from 15 residues. CDR3 sequence: CATSRDRGQGKEAFF. Here the CDR3 DNA reads TGTGCCACCAGCAGAGATAGGGGCCAAGGAAAGGAAGCTTTCTTT.

In its sample, this clonotype was seen many times. The chain carries TRBV12-3 or TRBV12-4 and TRBJ1-6, with 7 nucleotides matching TRBD1. Trimming removed 6 bases from V and 2 bases from J; junction bases left unmatched: 7. The CDR3 loop spans 16 amino acids. The CDR3 is CASSRQGRAYNSPLHF. The CDR3 DNA is TGTGCCAGCAGCAGACAGGGTAGGGCCTATAATTCACCCCTCCACTTT.

This clonotype showed up many times. This sequence joins TRBV7-2 and TRBJ1-6; no firm D call. There are 12 residues in the CDR3. V was shortened by 5 bases and J by 7 bases, with 6 bases between the two germline ends. Per germline, CDR1 SGHTA and CDR2 FQGNSA. In DNA form, the CDR3 reads TGTGCCAGCAGCCCCGAAAATTCACCCCTCCACTTT. Protein: CASSPENSPLHF.

This clonotype was seen many times. V is TRBV20-1 and J is TRBJ2-5; no clear D. Trimming cost V 0 bases and J 2 bases, with 7 bases left between them. From germline, CDR1 is DFQATT and CDR2 SNEGSKA (reference sequence). This CDR3 spans 13 amino acids. The CDR3: CSARDQEQETQYF. Here the CDR3 DNA reads TGCAGTGCTAGAGATCAGGAGCAAGAGACCCAGTACTTC.

As to this clonotype: The conserved phenylalanine or tryptophan is not found at the CDR3 terminus, so this likely reflects a read error. The chain has TRBV19 and TRBJ2-4; 11 nucleotides match TRBD2. Germline assignment: CDR1 LNHDA and CDR2 SQIVND (reference sequence). The CDR3 is 16 residues long. With V trimmed by 6 bases and J by 1 base, 5 bases remained unmatched. The chain's CDR3 is CASSKLAGEAKNIQYL. The DNA for the CDR3 is TGTGCCAGTAGCAAACTAGCGGGAGAGGCCAAAAACATTCAGTACCTC.

This clonotype was found many times. The chain employs TRBV6-1 and TRBJ2-7; 7 bases fit TRBD1. The germline CDR1 and CDR2 sequences are MNHNS and SASEGT. V shed 3 bases, J shed 2 bases, and the junction held 1 base outside the gene matches. The CDR3 is made up of 13 amino acids. CDR3 sequence reads: CASSETGTYEQYF. The CDR3 nucleotides are TGTGCCAGCAGTGAGACAGGGACCTACGAGCAGTACTTC.

This clonotype has at least ten counts. The V and J genes are TRBV7-9 and TRBJ2-7; D gene ambiguous. V was shortened by 4 bases and J by 1 base, with 14 bases between the two germline ends. Germline CDR1 is SEHNR and CDR2 is FQNEAQ (reference sequence). The CDR3 is 15 residues long. CDR3 coding DNA: TGTGCCAGCAGCTCCCCAGCCCGACCATCCTACGAGCAGTACTTC. Translating it yields CASSSPARPSYEQYF.

This rearrangement joins TRBV7-2 to TRBJ2-3; D may be TRBD1 or TRBD2 (5 bases each). Trimming took off 8 bases at V and 0 bases at J, with 9 bases between the two ends. The CDR3 has 13 residues. Germline values: CDR1 SGHTA, CDR2 FQGNSA. The CDR3 region is CASGTFSTDTQYF. The CDR3 region has the DNA TGTGCCAGCGGGACGTTTAGCACAGATACGCAGTATTTT.

This clonotype was observed many times. V is TRBV15 and J is TRBJ2-3; 9 bases agree with TRBD1. V shed 1 base and J 5 bases; nucleotides not matched to a gene: 7. In germline, CDR1 is LNHNV, CDR2 YYDKDF (reference sequence). The CDR3 loop spans 16 amino acids. DNA of the CDR3: TGTGCCACCAGCAGAGTCTCCTGGGACAGGGAAGATACGCAGTATTTT. Protein product: CATSRVSWDREDTQYF.

The rearrangement uses TRBV19 and TRBJ1-1; tentatively, D is TRBD1 (6 bases). Germline CDR1 is LNHDA and CDR2 is SQIVND (reference sequence). The CDR3 spans 13 residues. Trimming left V 6 bases short and J 1 base short, with 9 bases between. As DNA, the CDR3 is TGTGCCAGTAGCATCAGGGGGAACACTGAAGCTTTCTTT. Amino acid sequence: CASSIRGNTEAFF.

The chain joins TRBV7-9 to TRBJ1-5; D unclear. V was trimmed by 1 base and J by 5 bases, leaving 6 bases between them. CDR3 length: 13 residues. Germline V CDR1 and CDR2: SEHNR, FQNEAQ (reference sequence). The CDR3 here is CASSLDEDQPQHF. As DNA, the CDR3 is TGTGCCAGCAGCTTAGACGAGGATCAGCCCCAGCATTTT.

This clonotype was detected ten times or more. The chain carries TRBV11-2 and TRBJ2-5; D gene unclear. CDR1 and CDR2 from the germline V gene are SGHAT and FQNNGV. Trimming removed 1 base from V and 4 bases from J, with 13 bases in between. CDR3 length: 15 residues. Here the CDR3 DNA reads TGTGCCAGCAGCTTAGTACTTAGAGTTGGAGAGACCCAGTACTTC. Translation gives CASSLVLRVGETQYF.

This clonotype has just one count. The chain is built from TRBV9 and TRBJ2-7, with 9 bases identical to TRBD2. Germline CDR1 SGDLS, CDR2 YYNGEE. V trimming: 0 bases; J trimming: 4 bases; junction bases outside the gene matches: 11. The CDR3 loop spans 17 amino acids. CDR3 sequence reads: CASSVDGSGGLKYEQYF. The CDR3 nucleotides are TGTGCCAGCAGCGTAGATGGTAGCGGGGGTCTGAAGTACGAGCAGTACTTC.

This clonotype has a handful of counts. The genes are TRBV15 and TRBJ1-6; D uncertain. The germline V gene encodes CDR1 LNHNV and CDR2 YYDKDF (reference sequence). The V end was cut by 0 bases, the J end by 7 bases, with 10 bases between. The CDR3 contains 15 residues. In DNA form, the CDR3 reads TGTGCCACCAGCAGAGATCAACCGGGGAATTCACCCCTCCACTTT. It translates to CATSRDQPGNSPLHF.

This clonotype showed up just once. The rearrangement links TRBV2 to TRBJ2-7; 7 nucleotides line up with TRBD1. The germline V gene has CDR1 SNHLY and CDR2 FYNNEI. The CDR3 loop spans 17 amino acids. V was clipped by 0 bases and J by 2 bases; unmatched bases: 10. The chain's CDR3 is CASSEAFSTGATYEQYF. In DNA form, the CDR3 reads TGTGCCAGCAGTGAAGCATTTTCCACAGGGGCGACCTACGAGCAGTACTTC.

The chain links TRBV20-1 to TRBJ1-1, with D possibly TRBD1 on 5 matching bases. V dropped 3 bases and J dropped 0 bases, with 8 bases sitting between them. The CDR3 is made up of 13 amino acids. Germline CDR1 reads DFQATT; CDR2 reads SNEGSKA (reference sequence). The CDR3: CSARGRMNTEAFF. In nucleotides, the CDR3 is TGCAGTGCTAGGGGACGAATGAACACTGAAGCTTTCTTT.

The rearrangement uses TRBV20-1 and TRBJ2-5; 14 bases align to TRBD2. V was pared by 2 bases and J by 5 bases, with 7 bases of the junction left unmatched. Germline V gene lookup returns CDR1 DFQATT and CDR2 SNEGSKA (reference sequence). The CDR3 is 16 residues long. The CDR3 coding sequence is TGCAGTGCTAGATCGACTAGCGGGAGGGTTGTGGAGACCCAGTACTTC. Protein product: CSARSTSGRVVETQYF.

Worth noting for this clonotype: Because the CDR3's place on the DNA is in doubt, the DNA is left out and the CDR3 is given as listed by TCRdb. This chain uses TRBV11-1 with TRBJ2-5; the table's D call, TRBD2, has no DNA check behind it. The CDR3 totals 17 residues, both ends included. CDR1 SGHAT and CDR2 FQDESV come from the germline V gene (reference sequence). This CDR3 is CTSVPGGLAGTGETQYF.

The chain has TRBV5-6 and TRBJ1-6; D is uncertain. This CDR3 comprises 12 residues. In germline, CDR1 is SGHDT, CDR2 YYEEEE. With 0 bases removed from V and 10 bases from J, the gap between germline ends came to 5 bases. DNA of the CDR3: TGTGCCAGCAGCTTGGAGTTCTCACCCCTCCACTTT. Translated, it gives CASSLEFSPLHF. Drawing the rest from reference TRBV5-6 and TRBJ1-6, the complete variable domain is DAGVTQSPTHLIKTRGQQVTLRCSPKSGHDTVSWYQQALGQGPQFIFQYYEEEERQRGNFPDRFSGHQFPNYSSELNVNALLLGDSALYLCASSLEFSPLHFGNGTRLTVT.

This clonotype has only one observation. The chain uses TRBV10-2 and TRBJ2-7; 11 bases map to TRBD2. This CDR3 comprises 16 residues. V trimming: 6 bases; J trimming: 4 bases; junction bases outside the gene matches: 11. Germline CDR1 reads WSHSY; CDR2 reads SAAADI. Here the CDR3 DNA reads TGCGCCAGCAGGTTGACTAGCGGGACCCCATTTTACGAGCAGTACTTC. It codes for CASRLTSGTPFYEQYF.

The table lists this clonotype with many counts. V usage is TRBV5-5 and J usage is TRBJ2-7; 9 bases fit TRBD1. CDR3 length: 16 residues. In germline, CDR1 is SGHKS, CDR2 YYEKEE (reference sequence). V lost 4 bases and J lost 3; bases outside the gene matches: 11. The CDR3 here is CASSTANRGRFYEQYF. CDR3 DNA: TGTGCCAGCAGCACCGCTAACAGGGGGCGATTCTACGAGCAGTACTTC.

This clonotype was counted many times. V is TRBV2 and J is TRBJ1-6; 9 nucleotides match TRBD1. The CDR3 is made up of 15 amino acids. Germline V gene data show CDR1 as SNHLY and CDR2 as FYNNEI. Trimming took 5 bases from V and 7 from J; bases not matched to a gene: 6. CDR3 protein: CASSLGTGSNSPLHF. The CDR3 coding sequence is TGTGCCAGCAGTTTAGGGACAGGGTCGAATTCACCCCTCCACTTT. Looking up the rest from reference TRBV2 and TRBJ1-6 gives the full variable domain: EPEVTQTPSHQVTQMGQEVILRCVPISNHLYFYWYRQILGQKVEFLVSFYNNEISEKSEIFDDQFSVERPDGSNFTLKIRSTKLEDSAMYFCASSLGTGSNSPLHFGNGTRLTVT.

V usage is TRBV29-1 and J usage is TRBJ1-2; D unresolved. Germline assignment: CDR1 SQVTM and CDR2 ANQGSEA. The CDR3 contains 12 residues. V was clipped by 7 bases and J by 0 bases, with 9 bases between them. This chain's CDR3 is CSGWASNYGYTF. DNA for the CDR3: TGCAGCGGATGGGCCTCTAACTATGGCTACACCTTC.

This clonotype was seen repeatedly, ten times or more. One end of the junction does not line up with germline, which may come from a read error. CDR3 protein: CASSPREAAEGTGAFF. DNA for the CDR3: TGTGCCAGCAGCCCTCGAGAGGCAGCGGAAGGCACTGGAGCTTTCTTT. The rearrangement joins TRBV7-6 to TRBJ1-1, with unresolved D. The CDR3 is 16 residues long. Germline V gene data show CDR1 as SGHVS and CDR2 as FNYEAQ.

This clonotype has more than one count but fewer than ten. The V and J genes are TRBV9 and TRBJ1-1, with TRBD1 matching over 11 bases. Trimming cost V 5 bases and J 11 bases; bases outside gene matches: 17. The CDR3 is 16 amino acids. Germline lookup yields CDR1 SGDLS and CDR2 YYNGEE. This CDR3 reads CASSVHGQGAPPEAFF. In DNA, the CDR3 is TGTGCCAGCAGTGTACACGGACAGGGGGCCCCACCCGAGGCTTTCTTT. The entire variable domain, with the rest obtained from reference TRBV9 and TRBJ1-1, is as follows: DSGVTQTPKHLITATGQRVTLRCSPRSGDLSVYWYQQSLDQGLQFLIQYYNGEERAKGNILERFSAQQFPDLHSELNLSSLELGDSALYFCASSVHGQGAPPEAFFGQGTRLTVV.

This clonotype has at least ten counts. The chain is built from TRBV4-3 and TRBJ1-1, with 8 bases aligning to TRBD1. With V trimmed by 3 bases and J by 4 bases, 4 bases remained unmatched. CDR1 is LGHNA, CDR2 YSLEER, per germline. The CDR3 contains 14 residues. In DNA, the CDR3 is TGCGCCAGCAGCCAGAAGGACAGGGTCACTGAAGCTTTCTTT. Protein product: CASSQKDRVTEAFF.